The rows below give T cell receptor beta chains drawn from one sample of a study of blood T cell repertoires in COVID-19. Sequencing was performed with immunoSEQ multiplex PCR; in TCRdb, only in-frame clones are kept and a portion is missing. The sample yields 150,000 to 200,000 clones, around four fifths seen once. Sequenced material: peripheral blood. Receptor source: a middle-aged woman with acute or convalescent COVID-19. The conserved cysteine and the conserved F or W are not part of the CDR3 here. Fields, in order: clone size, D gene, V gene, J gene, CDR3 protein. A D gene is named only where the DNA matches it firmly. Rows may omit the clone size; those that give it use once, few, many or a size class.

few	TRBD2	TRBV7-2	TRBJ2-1	ASSLGTSGRNDEQF
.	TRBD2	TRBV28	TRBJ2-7	ASSSPGGEQY
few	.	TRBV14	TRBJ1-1	ASSQDRNTEAF
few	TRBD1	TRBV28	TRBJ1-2	ASTNEGTGRKFYGYT
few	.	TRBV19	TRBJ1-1	ASRWDINTEAF
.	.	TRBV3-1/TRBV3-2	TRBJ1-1	ASSQITGNTEAF
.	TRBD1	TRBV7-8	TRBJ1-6	ASSPRTGEPKSPLH
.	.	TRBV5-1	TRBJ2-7	ASRTGSYEQY
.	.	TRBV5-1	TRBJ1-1	ASSPQGGGGRSGEAF
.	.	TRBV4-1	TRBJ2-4	ASSQGLAKNIQY
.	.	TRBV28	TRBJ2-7	ASSLQVPYEQY
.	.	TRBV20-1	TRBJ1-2	SARDTYGYT
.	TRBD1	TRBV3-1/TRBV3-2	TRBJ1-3	ASSQVTGVGNTIY
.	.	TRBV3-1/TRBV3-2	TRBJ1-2	ASSPIQGVVYGYT
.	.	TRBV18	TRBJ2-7	ASSPPGIPYEQY
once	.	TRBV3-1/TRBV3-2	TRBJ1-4	ASSHSRGATNEKLF
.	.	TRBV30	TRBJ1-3	AWSVLRNSGNTIY
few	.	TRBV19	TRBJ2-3	ASSMTGSDTQY
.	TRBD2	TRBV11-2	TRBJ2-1	ASSQGLAGVNEQF
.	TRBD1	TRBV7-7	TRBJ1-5	ASSLLHGQGISNQPQH
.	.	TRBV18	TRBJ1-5	ASSGQFSNQPQH
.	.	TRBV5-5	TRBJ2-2	ASSLGASGELF
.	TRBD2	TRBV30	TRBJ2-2	AWTKRWAGASRNTGELF
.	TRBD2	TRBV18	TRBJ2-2	ASSPRTSLGTGELF
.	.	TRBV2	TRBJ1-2	ASSVAANGYT
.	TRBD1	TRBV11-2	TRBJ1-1	ASSPGQGRYTEAF
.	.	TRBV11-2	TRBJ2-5	ASSLAGETQY
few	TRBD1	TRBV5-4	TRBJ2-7	ASSSKGGDYEQY
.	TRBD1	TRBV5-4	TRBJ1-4	ASRKGQGGEKLF
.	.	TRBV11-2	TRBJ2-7	ASSPSYEQY
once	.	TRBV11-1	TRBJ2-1	ASSFLLAGYNEQF
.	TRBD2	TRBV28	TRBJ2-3	ASSLLAGGADTQY